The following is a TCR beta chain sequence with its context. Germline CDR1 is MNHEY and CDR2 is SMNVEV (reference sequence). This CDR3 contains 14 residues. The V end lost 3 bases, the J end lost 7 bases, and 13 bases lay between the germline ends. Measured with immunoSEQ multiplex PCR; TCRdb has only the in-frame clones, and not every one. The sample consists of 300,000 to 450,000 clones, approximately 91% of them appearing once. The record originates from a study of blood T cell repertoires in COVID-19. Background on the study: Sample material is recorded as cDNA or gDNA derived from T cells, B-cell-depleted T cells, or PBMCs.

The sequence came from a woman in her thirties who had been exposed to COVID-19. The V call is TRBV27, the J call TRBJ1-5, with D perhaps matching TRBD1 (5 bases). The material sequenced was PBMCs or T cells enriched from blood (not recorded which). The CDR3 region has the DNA TGTGCCAGCAGTTTCGGAGGGGACGGACAGCCCCAGCATTTT. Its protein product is CASSFGGDGQPQHF.